This is a list of T cell receptor beta chains from one sample in a study of shared clonotypes between healthy human individuals. Profiled with immunoSEQ multiplex PCR; TCRdb holds only in-frame clones, not every one. The data hold millions of clones, with 85% to 95% observed a single time. Sequencing was done on a sample of naive CD8+ T cells from PBMCs. These receptors originate from a man between 18 and 29 years old in good health. Some clones in this sample may be carry-over from other donors' samples. Both conserved end residues are part of each CDR3. D genes are given only for firm matches. Clone size, where shown, is once, few, many, or a class for clones that have expanded.

clone_size,d_call,v_call,j_call,cdr3_aa,cdr3_nt
-,-,TRBV12-5,TRBJ1-2,CASGLEGFGYTF,TGCGCTAGTGGTTTAGAGGGTTTTGGCTACACCTTC
-,TRBD1,TRBV5-6,TRBJ2-1,CASSFAGQGFNEQFF,TGTGCCAGCAGCTTCGCGGGACAGGGCTTCAATGAGCAGTTCTTC
-,TRBD1,TRBV5-4,TRBJ2-2,CASSFSGTAAGELFF,TGTGCCAGCAGTTTTTCCGGGACAGCCGCCGGGGAGCTGTTTTTT
-,-,TRBV9,TRBJ1-2,CASRDSYYGYTF,TGTGCCAGCAGGGACAGCTATTATGGCTACACCTTC
-,-,TRBV7-9,TRBJ1-5,CASSSGSQPQHF,TGTGCCAGCAGCTCAGGGAGCCAGCCCCAGCATTTT
-,TRBD2,TRBV4-3,TRBJ2-7,CASSAGEGEQYF,TGCGCCAGCAGCGCGGGAGAAGGCGAGCAGTACTTC
-,-,TRBV27,TRBJ2-1,CASSLFFRGGYNEQFF,TGTGCCAGCAGTTTATTCTTCCGAGGAGGATACAATGAGCAGTTCTTC
-,TRBD2,TRBV29-1,TRBJ2-1,CSATGLGIGEQFF,TGCAGCGCGACGGGACTAGGAATAGGCGAGCAGTTCTTC
-,TRBD2,TRBV7-3,TRBJ2-1,CASSLASGSSYEQFF,TGTGCCAGCAGCTTAGCTAGCGGGAGTTCCTATGAGCAGTTCTTC
-,-,TRBV27,TRBJ2-7,CASSLFGVPEQYF,TGTGCCAGCAGTTTATTCGGGGTACCCGAGCAGTACTTC
-,-,TRBV18,TRBJ1-1,CASSPGGEGTEAFF,TGTGCCAGCTCACCAGGGGGGGAAGGGACTGAAGCTTTCTTT
few,TRBD1,TRBV6-1,TRBJ1-3,CASSVRTGRVGNTIYF,TGTGCCAGCAGTGTTAGGACAGGGCGCGTTGGAAACACCATATATTTT
-,TRBD1,TRBV28,TRBJ2-7,CASSLWGQSYEQYF,TGTGCCAGCAGTTTATGGGGACAGTCCTACGAGCAGTACTTC
-,TRBD1,TRBV10-3,TRBJ1-2,CAISEHTGTGGYGYTF,TGTGCCATCAGTGAGCACACCGGGACAGGGGGTTATGGCTACACCTTC
-,-,TRBV5-1,TRBJ1-1,CASSLQDGWNTEAFF,TGCGCCAGCAGCTTACAGGACGGTTGGAACACTGAAGCTTTCTTT
-,-,TRBV4-1,TRBJ2-7,CASSQVGAGGEQYF,TGCGCCAGCAGCCAAGTCGGGGCGGGTGGCGAGCAGTACTTC
-,TRBD2,TRBV4-3,TRBJ2-1,CASSQDGLAGSNEQFF,TGCGCCAGCAGCCAAGATGGACTAGCGGGATCCAATGAGCAGTTCTTC
-,-,TRBV5-1,TRBJ2-7,CASSLGIGSSYEQYF,TGCGCCAGCAGCTTGGGAATCGGGAGCTCCTACGAGCAGTACTTC
-,-,TRBV28,TRBJ2-1,CASSNTGSSYNEQFF,TGTGCCAGCAGTAATACTGGGAGCTCCTACAATGAGCAGTTCTTC
-,-,TRBV7-2,TRBJ2-2,CASSLVTSPTGELFF,TGTGCCAGCAGCTTAGTCACTAGCCCGACCGGGGAGCTGTTTTTT
once,-,TRBV6-1,TRBJ2-2,CASSASRGYTGELFF,TGTGCCAGCAGTGCGTCGCGGGGCTACACCGGGGAGCTGTTTTTT
once,TRBD2,TRBV11-2,TRBJ2-7,CASSVGLADYEQYF,TGTGCCAGCAGCGTGGGACTAGCGGACTACGAGCAGTACTTC
-,TRBD2,TRBV4-2,TRBJ2-7,CASSQEGTITYEQYF,TGTGCCAGCAGCCAAGAAGGGACTATCACCTACGAGCAGTACTTC
-,-,TRBV7-9,TRBJ2-7,CASSLDPGPEQYF,TGTGCCAGCAGCTTAGACCCAGGGCCCGAGCAGTACTTC
-,-,TRBV28,TRBJ1-1,CASSLGVTEAFF,TGTGCCAGCAGTTTAGGGGTGACTGAAGCTTTCTTT
-,TRBD1,TRBV19,TRBJ1-5,CASSISGGDQPQHF,TGTGCCAGTAGTATATCAGGGGGTGATCAGCCCCAGCATTTT
-,TRBD2,TRBV9,TRBJ2-1,CASSAGGGNEQFF,TGTGCCAGCAGCGCAGGCGGGGGCAATGAGCAGTTCTTC
-,-,TRBV5-6,TRBJ2-3,CASSSAPRTDTQYF,TGTGCCAGCAGCTCCGCCCCCCGCACAGATACGCAGTATTTT
-,TRBD2,TRBV4-1,TRBJ2-1,CASSQGGWAGEAYNEQFF,TGCGCCAGCAGCCAAGGGGGCTGGGCGGGAGAAGCCTACAATGAGCAGTTCTTC
-,-,TRBV2,TRBJ1-5,CASLSRLDQPQHF,TGTGCCAGCTTGTCACGGTTAGATCAGCCCCAGCATTTT
-,TRBD1,TRBV2,TRBJ1-5,CASSEVSGQGGNQPQHF,TGTGCCAGCAGTGAGGTGAGTGGACAGGGAGGCAATCAGCCCCAGCATTTT
-,-,TRBV7-3,TRBJ2-1,CASSPRAGASYNEQFF,TGTGCCAGCAGCCCCCGGGCCGGCGCCTCCTACAATGAGCAGTTCTTC
-,-,TRBV5-1,TRBJ2-7,CASSLAGGSYEQYF,TGCGCCAGCAGCTTGGCTGGCGGGTCCTACGAGCAGTACTTC
-,-,TRBV7-6,TRBJ2-6,CASGTIQVSGANVLTF,TGTGCCAGCGGCACTATTCAGGTTTCCGGGGCCAACGTCCTGACTTTC
-,TRBD1,TRBV28,TRBJ1-3,CASRGTGGSGNTIYF,TGTGCCAGCAGGGGGACAGGGGGTTCCGGAAACACCATATATTTT
-,-,TRBV27,TRBJ2-1,CASSPGLQEDEQFF,TGTGCCAGCAGTCCGGGACTGCAAGAGGATGAGCAGTTCTTC
once,-,TRBV28,TRBJ2-7,CASSFRTTYEQYF,TGTGCCAGCAGTTTTAGAACTACCTACGAGCAGTACTTC
-,TRBD1,TRBV9,TRBJ2-1,CASSLRQGPGNEQFF,TGTGCCAGCAGCCTTAGACAGGGCCCTGGGAATGAGCAGTTCTTC
once,TRBD2,TRBV2,TRBJ2-7,CASSEGTSRYEQYF,TGTGCCAGCAGTGAAGGGACTAGCCGATACGAGCAGTACTTC
-,TRBD1,TRBV5-4,TRBJ1-1,CASSPLKTGGNTEAFF,TGTGCCAGCAGCCCACTAAAGACAGGGGGGAACACTGAAGCTTTCTTT
-,TRBD2,TRBV5-4,TRBJ2-3,CASRGTSGSVTDTQYF,TGTGCCAGCAGGGGGACTAGCGGGAGTGTGACAGATACGCAGTATTTT
-,TRBD2,TRBV13,TRBJ2-2,CASSFGTSGRGGELFF,TGTGCCAGCAGCTTTGGGACTAGCGGGAGAGGCGGGGAGCTGTTTTTT
-,-,TRBV4-3,TRBJ2-3,CASSPTSFGGKDTQYF,TGCGCCAGCAGCCCCACTAGCTTCGGGGGAAAGGATACGCAGTATTTT
-,TRBD1,TRBV29-1,TRBJ1-2,CSVGQGSYGYTF,TGCAGCGTTGGACAGGGAAGCTATGGCTACACCTTC